The 4 T cell receptor beta chains in this list originate from one sample, sequenced in a study of blood T cell repertoires in COVID-19 (dated by TCRdb to between 2020 and 2021). The receptor library was made with the immunoSEQ multiplex PCR assay. TCRdb limited this immuneACCESS table to in-frame rearrangements with V and J called. A share of clones is missing; checked studies link under half to unresolved V genes, and the rest is unexplained. The sample records more than 200,000 clones, 88% of which are singletons. Around 2% of the sample is in the top ten clones. The material sequenced was peripheral blood. The receptors here all came from a middle-aged woman who had recovered from COVID-19.

This chain connects TRBV3-1 (or the pseudogene TRBV3-2) to TRBJ2-7; 7 bases agree with TRBD1. V dropped 6 bases and J dropped 3; count of bases not matched to a gene: 5. The CDR3 consists of 13 residues. Germline assignment: CDR1 LGHDT and CDR2 YNNKEL (reference sequence). The CDR3 here is CASSGTELYEQYF. In DNA form, the CDR3 reads TGTGCCAGCAGTGGGACAGAACTCTACGAGCAGTACTTC.

This chain links TRBV9 with TRBJ2-7; a possible D gene is TRBD2 (5 bases). Germline CDR1 is SGDLS and CDR2 is YYNGEE. The CDR3 totals 12 residues. Trimming removed 0 bases at V and 6 bases at J, with 7 bases between. Here the CDR3 reads CASSVDGSEQYF. CDR3 in DNA: TGTGCCAGCAGCGTAGATGGGAGCGAGCAGTACTTC.

The chain uses TRBV6-5 and TRBJ1-2, with D perhaps matching TRBD1 (5 bases). V gave up 0 bases and J gave up 3 bases, with 11 bases separating them. Looked up from germline, CDR1 is MNHEY and CDR2 is SVGAGI. The CDR3 covers 15 residues. CDR3 bases: TGTGCCAGCAGTTACTCAGGACAATCGGACTATGGCTACACCTTC. It encodes CASSYSGQSDYGYTF.

The chain links TRBV18 to TRBJ2-1, with no clear D. The V end was cut by 0 bases, the J end by 3 bases, with 12 bases between. CDR1 KGHSH and CDR2 LQKENI come from the germline V gene. This CDR3 has 16 amino acids. CDR3 sequence (DNA): TGTGCCAGCTCACCACCGGTCGGGTTAAACTACAATGAGCAGTTCTTC. This translates into CASSPPVGLNYNEQFF.